The present T cell receptor beta chain was sequenced within a study of blood T cell repertoires in COVID-19. Sequenced by immunoSEQ multiplex PCR; TCRdb stores in-frame clones only, minus some. This sample has about 220,000 clones; around 90% occur once, and the top ten carry around 15%. The sample consisted of PBMCs or T cells enriched from blood (not recorded which). This TCR derives from a man younger than 40 who had been exposed to COVID-19.

CDR3 coding DNA: TGTGCCAGCAGTTTAGGGAGGGTCGAAGCTTTCTTT. This sequence encodes CASSLGRVEAFF. The J gene is TRBJ1-1, the V gene TRBV12-3 or TRBV12-4; no clear D gene. Deletions cut 1 base from V and 8 bases from J, with 8 bases between. The CDR3 spans 12 residues.